This is a list of T cell receptor beta chains from one sample in a study of blood T cells in healthy people across ages. TCRdb itself ran the 5' RACE reads through MiXCR, one entry per CDR3 protein. The sample carries about 1.6 million distinct CDR3 sequences, about 35% recorded once. Sequenced material: blood. These receptor sequences come from a woman aged 25 to 39 in good health. Each CDR3 is given with its conserved first and last residue. A D gene is named only where the DNA matches it firmly. Rows give clone size only sometimes, using once, few, many, or a class for an expanded clone.

size: .; D: .; V: TRBV21-1; J: TRBJ2-7; DNA: TGTGCCAGCAGCAAAGTCGGGACTAGCGGGAGTAGGTACTACGAGCAGTACTTC; CDR3: CASSKVGTSGSRYYEQYF
size: many; D: .; V: TRBV4-1; J: TRBJ2-5; DNA: TGCGCCAGCAGCCAAGATTTCACTAGTAGGAGACAAGAGACCCAGTACTTC; CDR3: CASSQDFTSRRQETQYF
size: few; D: .; V: TRBV12-3/TRBV12-4; J: TRBJ2-2; DNA: TGTGCCAGCACCACCTTGTTGGGGACCGCGAACACCGGGGAGCTGTTTTTT; CDR3: CASTTLLGTANTGELFF
size: .; D: TRBD1; V: TRBV5-6; J: TRBJ2-1; DNA: TGTGCCAGCAGCTTGGTTGGCCGGGACAGGTGGCATCGTGAGCAGTTCTTC; CDR3: CASSLVGRDRWHREQFF
size: .; D: TRBD1; V: TRBV3-1; J: TRBJ1-1; DNA: TGTGCCAGCAGCCAAGATAGGGGGGACAGCACTGAAGCTTTCTTT; CDR3: CASSQDRGDSTEAFF
size: .; D: TRBD1; V: TRBV20-1; J: TRBJ1-2; DNA: TGCAGTGCTAGAGTCCCGGGACAGGAACCTCTGAATGGCTACACCTTC; CDR3: CSARVPGQEPLNGYTF
size: many; D: TRBD1; V: TRBV20-1; J: TRBJ1-5; DNA: TGCAGTGCTAGGGGTGGGACAGGGGTTCTTCCCCAGCATTTT; CDR3: CSARGGTGVLPQHF
size: few; D: .; V: TRBV11-2; J: TRBJ2-1; DNA: TGTGCCAGCAGCTTAGATCCCCGCAACCGGCAGTTCTTC; CDR3: CASSLDPRNRQFF
size: .; D: TRBD2; V: TRBV2; J: TRBJ2-5; DNA: TGTGCCAGCAGTGATTGGACTAGCGGGGGGGAGACCCAGTACTTC; CDR3: CASSDWTSGGETQYF
size: .; D: .; V: TRBV2; J: TRBJ2-7; DNA: TGTGCCAGCAGTGAAGGGAGGCGACAGGAGCCTTCCTACGAGCAGTACTTC; CDR3: CASSEGRRQEPSYEQYF
size: .; D: .; V: TRBV21-1; J: TRBJ1-2; DNA: TGTGCCAGCAGCCCGAGACGGACAGGGGCCAACTATGGCTACACCTTC; CDR3: CASSPRRTGANYGYTF
size: many; D: .; V: TRBV20-1; J: TRBJ2-5; DNA: TGCAGTGCTAGTTCACGACAAGAGACCCAGTACTTC; CDR3: CSASSRQETQYF
size: few; D: .; V: TRBV6-5; J: TRBJ2-7; DNA: TGTGCCAGCAGAGACCTCCGGGCTAGTTGGTTTTACGAGCAGTACTTC; CDR3: CASRDLRASWFYEQYF
size: .; D: TRBD2; V: TRBV4-1; J: TRBJ2-1; DNA: TGCGCCAGCAGCCAAGATCTCGTTAGCGGGATTTACAATGAGCAGTTCTTC; CDR3: CASSQDLVSGIYNEQFF
size: .; D: TRBD1; V: TRBV20-1; J: TRBJ1-2; DNA: TGCAGTGCGGAACGACAGGGAGGAGGCTACACCTTC; CDR3: CSAERQGGGYTF
size: .; D: .; V: TRBV28; J: TRBJ2-1; DNA: TGTGCCAGCAGTACCTCGTTCAGGGGCCTCTACAATGAGCAGTTCTTC; CDR3: CASSTSFRGLYNEQFF
size: few; D: .; V: TRBV20-1; J: TRBJ1-5; DNA: TGCAGTGCTATCGACAGGCTGAGGTCTCAGCCCCAGCATTTT; CDR3: CSAIDRLRSQPQHF
size: .; D: TRBD2; V: TRBV29-1; J: TRBJ2-1; DNA: TGCAGCGTAGAGGGGCGGGGGGCGCGGCTAGCAGCCTACAATGAGCAGTTCTTC; CDR3: CSVEGRGARLAAYNEQFF
size: few; D: .; V: TRBV7-3; J: TRBJ2-1; DNA: TGTGCCAGCAGCTTAGAGCGGTTGGAGGAGACAGCGGGTGAGCAGTTCTTC; CDR3: CASSLERLEETAGEQFF
size: .; D: TRBD1; V: TRBV2; J: TRBJ1-1; DNA: TGTGCCAGCAGTGCAACAGGGGAGGAGTTGAACACTGAAGCTTTCTTT; CDR3: CASSATGEELNTEAFF
size: .; D: .; V: TRBV28; J: TRBJ2-5; DNA: TGTGCCAGCAGTTTAACCGGGGGCGGAGGGCAAGAGACCCAGTACTTC; CDR3: CASSLTGGGGQETQYF
size: .; D: .; V: TRBV10-3; J: TRBJ2-2; DNA: TGTGCCATCAGTGAGTCACGGAAGGGGACCGGGGAGCTGTTTTTT; CDR3: CAISESRKGTGELFF